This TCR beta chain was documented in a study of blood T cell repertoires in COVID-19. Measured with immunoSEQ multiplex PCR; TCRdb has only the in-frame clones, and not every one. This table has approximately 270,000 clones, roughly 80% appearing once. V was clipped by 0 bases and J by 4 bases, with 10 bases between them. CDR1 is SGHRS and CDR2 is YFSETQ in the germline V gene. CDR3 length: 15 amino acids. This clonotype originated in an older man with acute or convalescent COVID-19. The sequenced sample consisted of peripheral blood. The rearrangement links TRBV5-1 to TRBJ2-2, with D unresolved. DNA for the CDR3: TGCGCCAGCAGCTTGGAACCGGCAGGCACCGGGGAGCTGTTTTTT. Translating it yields CASSLEPAGTGELFF.